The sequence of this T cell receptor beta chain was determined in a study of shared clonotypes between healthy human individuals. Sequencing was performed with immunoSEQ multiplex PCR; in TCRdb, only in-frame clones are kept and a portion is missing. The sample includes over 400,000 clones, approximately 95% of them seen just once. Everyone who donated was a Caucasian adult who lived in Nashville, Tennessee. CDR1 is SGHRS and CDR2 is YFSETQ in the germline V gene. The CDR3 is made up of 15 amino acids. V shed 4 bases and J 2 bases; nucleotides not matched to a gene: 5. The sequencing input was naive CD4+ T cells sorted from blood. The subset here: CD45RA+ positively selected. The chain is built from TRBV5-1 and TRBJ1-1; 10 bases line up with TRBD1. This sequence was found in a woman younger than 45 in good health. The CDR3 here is CASSTRQGANTEAFF. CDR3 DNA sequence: TGCGCCAGCAGCACTCGACAGGGGGCCAACACTGAAGCTTTCTTT.